This T cell receptor (beta chain) is from a study of T cells in Graves' hyperthyroidism and ophthalmopathy. Study results and limitations: A model of 13 V-J features distinguished ophthalmopathy from stable hyperthyroidism. Also found in blood were most expanded thyroid clonotypes above 0.001.

Diagnoses were made from clinical symptoms, serum measures (thyroxine and TRAb), thyroid ultrasound and orbital computed tomography. PBMCs were sourced from around 10 ml fresh peripheral blood. V dropped 2 bases and J dropped 5; count of bases not matched to a gene: 16. This CDR3 region has 18 residues. The germline gives CDR1 SNHLY, CDR2 FYNNEI. In the case of this clonotype: Its antigen is not known. Since a much larger clone is just one base distant, this may be a read error.

TCR beta CDR3 regions were amplified from RNA transcripts. Researchers ran a first-round RT-PCR on the TCR CDR3 using the HTBI primer set. TCRdb reanalysed the multiplex PCR reads using MiXCR and keeps one entry per CDR3 protein. The data show hundreds of thousands of distinct CDR3 sequences, around 14% seen once. This chain uses TRBV2 with TRBJ2-3, with 7 bases that match TRBD2. The TCR was taken from a young woman with Graves' hyperthyroidism. Sequenced sample: blood. CDR3 residues: CASSETLGTNPLRDTQYF. The DNA of the CDR3 is TGTGCCAGCAGTGAAACCTTGGGGACTAACCCGCTAAGAGATACGCAGTATTTT.